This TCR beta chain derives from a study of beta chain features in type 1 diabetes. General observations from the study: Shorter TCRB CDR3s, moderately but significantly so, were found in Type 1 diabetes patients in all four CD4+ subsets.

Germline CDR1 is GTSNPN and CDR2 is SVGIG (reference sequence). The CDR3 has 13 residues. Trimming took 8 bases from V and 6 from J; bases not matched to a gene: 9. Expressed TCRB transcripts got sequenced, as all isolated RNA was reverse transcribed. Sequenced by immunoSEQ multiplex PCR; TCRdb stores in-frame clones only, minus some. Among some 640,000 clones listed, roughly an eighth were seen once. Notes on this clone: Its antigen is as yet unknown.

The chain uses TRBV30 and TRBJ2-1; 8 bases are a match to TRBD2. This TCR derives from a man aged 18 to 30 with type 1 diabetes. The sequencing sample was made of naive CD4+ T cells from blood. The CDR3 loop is CAERGGPGNEQFF. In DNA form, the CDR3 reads TGTGCCGAACGGGGGGGCCCAGGCAATGAGCAGTTCTTC.